This T cell receptor beta chain came from a study of Ad26.COV2.S vaccination and SARS-CoV-2 variants. Sequencing used immunoSEQ multiplex PCR; TCRdb keeps in-frame clones, though not all of them. The sample records about 470,000 clones, about 90% being singletons. Described treatment: some 20 received Ad26.COV2.S at low or high dose, single or two shots; a few received placebo; per-sample allocation not given. All samples were drawn on day 63, counting from the first vaccine or placebo injection. The CDR3 spans 14 residues. Germline assignment: CDR1 MNHEY and CDR2 SVGAGI. J gave up 3 bases and V 7 bases, and 5 bases lay outside the gene matches.

This clonotype was sampled from a person aged 18-60 years who received the Ad26.COV2.S COVID-19 vaccine or a placebo. The input for sequencing was peripheral blood, taken in a trial of Ad26.COV2.S vaccine versus placebo. The gene calls are TRBV6-5 and TRBJ2-1; 8 bases are shared with TRBD2. The CDR3 is CASTSGTSYNEQFF. In nucleotides, the CDR3 is TGTGCCAGCACCTCCGGGACTAGCTACAATGAGCAGTTCTTC.